This TCR beta chain derives from a study of Tregs in tolerant kidney transplant recipients. At the level of the study: A roughly three-day belatacept mixed lymphocyte reaction, sometimes plus 5-day graft donor restimulation, preceded CD4+CD25+CD127- sorting.

Findings of the study overall: Biological reproducibility was not directly addressed in this study.

Germline loops: CDR1 MNHEY, CDR2 SMNVEV (reference sequence). V was pared by 3 bases and J by 4 bases, with 15 bases of the junction left unmatched. This CDR3 is built from 18 residues. A word on this clone: What it binds is unknown.

Assay: immunoSEQ multiplex PCR; the TCRdb copy retains only in-frame clones and omits some. The data show around 30,000 clones, 82% seen once. This rearrangement joins TRBV27 to TRBJ2-3; 8 bases line up with TRBD2. The sequencing input was Tregs from blood cultured with allogeneic cells. The sequence was collected from a human donor in good health. The CDR3 loop reads CASSLGALAGTISDTQYF. CDR3 sequence (DNA): TGTGCCAGCAGTTTGGGGGCCTTAGCGGGGACCATATCAGATACGCAGTATTTT.